These 13 T cell receptor beta chains came from one sample sequenced in a study of shared clonotypes between healthy human individuals. Generated by immunoSEQ multiplex PCR, the TCRdb table keeps only in-frame clones and is missing some. The sample consists of under 2,000,000 clones, about 95% of them appearing once. CD8 cells classed as naive were CD45RO-negative and positively selected for CCR7, excluding terminally differentiated effector memory CD45RA+ cells. Sequences were obtained from naive CD8+ T cells sorted from blood. The receptors derive from a man aged 18 to 30 in good health.

V usage is TRBV27 and J usage is TRBJ1-1; D perhaps matches TRBD1 (6 bases). In germline, CDR1 is MNHEY, CDR2 SMNVEV (reference sequence). The CDR3 extends over 15 amino acids. V was clipped by 3 bases and J by 5 bases, with 16 bases between them. CDR3 protein: CASSFGGAPRTEAFF. In DNA, the CDR3 is TGTGCCAGCAGTTTTGGGGGCGCCCCAAGGACTGAAGCTTTCTTT.

CDR3 sequence (DNA): TGTGCCAGCAGCCAAGATAGGGCGGGACCGTTTGTCGGGGAGCTGTTTTTT. Protein: CASSQDRAGPFVGELFF. V usage is TRBV14 and J usage is TRBJ2-2; a weak D match, TRBD2 (6 bases). Germline values: CDR1 SGHDN, CDR2 FVKESK. Trimming cost V 0 bases and J 7 bases, with 18 bases left between them. The CDR3 has 17 residues.

The chain couples TRBV13 to TRBJ2-4; D possibly uses TRBD1 or TRBD2 (5 bases each). Looked up from germline, CDR1 is PRHDT and CDR2 is FYEKMQ (reference sequence). This CDR3 has 13 amino acids. V was trimmed by 1 base and J by 5 bases, leaving 6 bases between them. The chain's CDR3 is CASSLVGENIQYF. The CDR3 nucleotides are TGTGCCAGCAGCTTAGTGGGGGAAAACATTCAGTACTTC.

This chain links TRBV27 with TRBJ2-3; 9 bases match TRBD2. The CDR3 is 16 amino acids. J gave up 5 bases and V 4 bases, and 10 bases lay outside the gene matches. Germline V lookup: CDR1 MNHEY, CDR2 SMNVEV (reference sequence). The CDR3 is CASSSSVAGAGDTQYF. The CDR3, as DNA: TGTGCCAGCAGTTCTAGCGTAGCGGGAGCTGGAGATACGCAGTATTTT.

The V and J genes are TRBV4-1 and TRBJ2-2; D remains unclear. The CDR3 covers 17 residues. Germline assignment: CDR1 MGHRA and CDR2 YSYEKL. V was trimmed by 4 bases and J by 4 bases, leaving 19 bases between them. The CDR3 protein is CASSRNQGPSGTGELFF. The CDR3 bases are TGCGCCAGCAGCCGGAATCAAGGACCTTCCGGCACCGGGGAGCTGTTTTTT.

The chain is built from TRBV6-5 and TRBJ1-5; 10 bases align to TRBD1. Germline V gene sequence: CDR1 MNHEY, CDR2 SVGAGI. CDR3 length: 16 amino acids. After removal of 4 bases from V and 4 bases from J, the junction contained 7 bases not matched to a gene. CDR3 protein: CASSSDRQGANQPQHF. DNA of the CDR3: TGTGCCAGCAGTTCTGATCGACAGGGGGCTAATCAGCCCCAGCATTTT.

The chain links TRBV7-9 to TRBJ2-1, with 8 positions matching TRBD1. J gave up 8 bases and V 5 bases, and 11 bases lay outside the gene matches. The CDR3 totals 15 residues. Germline V lookup: CDR1 SEHNR, CDR2 FQNEAQ (reference sequence). CDR3 nucleotide sequence: TGTGCCAGCAGCCAGCGATCGGACAGGGTGTATGAGCAGTTCTTC. Its translation: CASSQRSDRVYEQFF.

As to this clone: The sample carries other DNA sequences with the same CDR3. The chain links TRBV5-4 to TRBJ1-2; possible D gene TRBD1, 6 bases. This CDR3 has 12 amino acids. V dropped 4 bases and J dropped 3 bases, with 7 bases sitting between them. Germline loops: CDR1 SGHNT, CDR2 YYREEE (reference sequence). The CDR3 spells CASSPGDYGYTF. The CDR3 DNA is TGTGCCAGCAGCCCAGGGGACTATGGCTACACCTTC.

Turning to this clone: Other DNA sequences in this sample translate to the same CDR3. V gene TRBV6-5 combines with J gene TRBJ1-1; D may be TRBD1 (5 bases). The CDR3 is 13 residues long. Trimming pared 7 bases from V and 3 bases from J, leaving 12 bases between. Germline V gives CDR1 MNHEY, CDR2 SVGAGI. The chain's CDR3 is CASTYGGDTEAFF. Written as DNA, the CDR3 is TGTGCCAGCACCTACGGGGGGGACACTGAAGCTTTCTTT.

CDR3 DNA: TGCGCCAGCAGCTTGGTAGGTCGGATCGACGAGCAGTACTTC. It specifies CASSLVGRIDEQYF. V and J are TRBV5-1 and TRBJ2-7; D call uncertain. The germline gives CDR1 SGHRS, CDR2 YFSETQ. The CDR3 length is 14 residues. The V end lost 0 bases, the J end lost 5 bases, and 12 bases lay between the germline ends.

In DNA form, the CDR3 reads TGCGCCTCCGGCGCAGGGAGTAAGGATTCACCCCTCCACTTT. It specifies CASGAGSKDSPLHF. The chain uses TRBV10-2 and TRBJ1-6; D is perhaps TRBD1 (5 bases). This CDR3 has 14 amino acids. Trimming took off 11 bases at V and 8 bases at J, with 19 bases between the two ends. Per the germline V gene, CDR1 is WSHSY and CDR2 is SAAADI.

The V and J genes are TRBV18 and TRBJ2-2, with D possibly being TRBD1 or TRBD2 (5 bases each). The CDR3 has 16 amino acids. Trimming stripped 3 bases from V and 4 bases from J, with 15 bases between. Germline CDR1 reads KGHSH; CDR2 reads LQKENI. The CDR3 loop reads CASSPNRGVGTGELFF. CDR3 bases: TGTGCCAGCTCACCTAATCGGGGCGTTGGCACCGGGGAGCTGTTTTTT.

Turning to this clone: This sample includes further DNA sequences coding for the same CDR3. The rearrangement joins TRBV6-6 to TRBJ2-5; 7 positions agree with TRBD2. The germline CDR1 and CDR2 sequences are MNHNY and SVGAGI (reference sequence). The CDR3 consists of 14 residues. The J segment lost 2 bases and the V segment lost 2 bases, leaving 2 bases of the junction unmatched. CDR3 bases: TGTGCCAGCAGTTACGGGGGGGAACAAGAGACCCAGTACTTC. Amino acid sequence: CASSYGGEQETQYF.